The 5 T cell receptor beta chains below all came from one sample that was sequenced in a study of blood T cells in healthy people across ages. The authors ran a second PCR of 7 to 11 cycles using a sample-barcoded 5' primer and a J-beta primer mix. MiXCR, applied by TCRdb to the 5' RACE reads, yields one record per CDR3 protein. This table has 600,000 or so distinct CDR3 sequences, less than 35% appearing once. Source material: blood. Receptors were obtained from a woman older than 75 in good health.

V usage is TRBV4-1 and J usage is TRBJ1-1; D is ambiguous. Germline lookup yields CDR1 MGHRA and CDR2 YSYEKL. V was pared by 7 bases and J by 0 bases, with 18 bases between. This CDR3 is 16 amino acids long. The CDR3 coding sequence is TGCGCCAGCACCGCCTCCCCCGCAGGCGTGAACACTGAAGCTTTCTTT. It specifies CASTASPAGVNTEAFF.

The V and J genes are TRBV28 and TRBJ2-7; 7 nucleotides align to TRBD1. There are 15 residues in the CDR3. V gave up 2 bases and J gave up 3 bases; unmatched junction bases: 7. Germline V gene data show CDR1 as MDHEN and CDR2 as SYDVKM. CDR3 sequence: CASSLRDSIFYEQYF. In DNA form, the CDR3 reads TGTGCCAGCAGTTTACGGGACAGCATCTTCTACGAGCAGTACTTC.

This clonotype was observed at least ten times. The rearrangement joins TRBV20-1 to TRBJ1-1; 12 bases agree with TRBD1. The length of the CDR3 is 16 residues. Germline V gene sequence: CDR1 DFQATT, CDR2 SNEGSKA (reference sequence). The trim removed 0 bases at V and 4 bases at J, leaving 6 bases unmatched. Here the CDR3 DNA reads TGCAGTGCTAGAGATGGGACAGGGGGCATCGGCACTGAAGCTTTCTTT. It translates to CSARDGTGGIGTEAFF.

This clonotype was detected a few times. A much more abundant neighbour one base away suggests this may be a read error. The chain links TRBV12-3 or TRBV12-4 to TRBJ2-1; 12 bases line up with TRBD2. The J call is uncertain, as TRBJ2-7 better fits the DNA end. CDR3 size: 19 residues. CDR3 nucleotide sequence: TGTGCCAGCAGTTTGAGGGCGCTAGCGGGGGGGATTCCGGGCAATGAGCAGTACTTC. It encodes CASSLRALAGGIPGNEQYF.

The chain joins TRBV12-3 or TRBV12-4 to TRBJ2-3; 8 positions agree with TRBD1. The CDR3 is 14 amino acids. With V trimmed by 7 bases and J by 1 base, 4 bases remained unmatched. The CDR3 DNA is TGTGCCAGCACCGCGACAGGGGGCACAGATACGCAGTATTTT. It codes for CASTATGGTDTQYF.